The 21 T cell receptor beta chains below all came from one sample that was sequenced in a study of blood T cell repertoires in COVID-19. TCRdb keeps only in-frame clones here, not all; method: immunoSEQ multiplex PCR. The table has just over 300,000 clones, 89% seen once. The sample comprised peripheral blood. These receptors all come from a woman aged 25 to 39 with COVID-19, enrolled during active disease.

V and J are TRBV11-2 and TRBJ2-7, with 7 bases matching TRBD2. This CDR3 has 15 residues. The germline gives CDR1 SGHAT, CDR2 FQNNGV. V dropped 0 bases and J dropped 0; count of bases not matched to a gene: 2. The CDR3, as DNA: TGTGCCAGCAGCTTAGACGCTAGCGGCTCCTACGAGCAGTACTTC. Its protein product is CASSLDASGSYEQYF. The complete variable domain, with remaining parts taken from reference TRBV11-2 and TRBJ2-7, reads EAGVAQSPRYKIIEKRQSVAFWCNPISGHATLYWYQQILGQGPKLLIQFQNNGVVDDSQLPKDRFSAERLKGVDSTLKIQPAKLEDSAVYLCASSLDASGSYEQYFGPGTRLTVT.

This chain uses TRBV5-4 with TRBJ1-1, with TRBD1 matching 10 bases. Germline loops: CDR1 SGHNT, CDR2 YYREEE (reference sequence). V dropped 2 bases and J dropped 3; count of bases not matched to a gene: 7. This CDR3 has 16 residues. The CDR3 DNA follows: TGTGCCAGCAGCTTAAGGACAGGGGGGCTGGACACTGAAGCTTTCTTT. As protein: CASSLRTGGLDTEAFF.

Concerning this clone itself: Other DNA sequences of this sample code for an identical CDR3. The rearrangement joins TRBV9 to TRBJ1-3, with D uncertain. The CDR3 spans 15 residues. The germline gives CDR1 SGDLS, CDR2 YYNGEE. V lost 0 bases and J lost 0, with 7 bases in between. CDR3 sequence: CASSVVPGSGNTIYF. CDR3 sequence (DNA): TGTGCCAGCAGCGTAGTCCCGGGCTCTGGAAACACCATATATTTT.

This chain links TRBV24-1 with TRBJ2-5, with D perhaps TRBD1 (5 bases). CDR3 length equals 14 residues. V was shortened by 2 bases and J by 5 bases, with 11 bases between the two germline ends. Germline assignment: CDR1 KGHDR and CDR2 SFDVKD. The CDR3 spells CATSDYQGGETQYF. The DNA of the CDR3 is TGTGCCACCAGTGATTATCAGGGTGGGGAGACCCAGTACTTC.

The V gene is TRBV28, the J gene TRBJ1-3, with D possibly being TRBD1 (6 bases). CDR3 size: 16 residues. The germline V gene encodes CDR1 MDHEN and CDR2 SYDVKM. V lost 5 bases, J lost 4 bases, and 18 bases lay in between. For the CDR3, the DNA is TGTGCCAGCAGTCCCCAACAGGGACTATACGGAAACACCATATATTTT. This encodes CASSPQQGLYGNTIYF.

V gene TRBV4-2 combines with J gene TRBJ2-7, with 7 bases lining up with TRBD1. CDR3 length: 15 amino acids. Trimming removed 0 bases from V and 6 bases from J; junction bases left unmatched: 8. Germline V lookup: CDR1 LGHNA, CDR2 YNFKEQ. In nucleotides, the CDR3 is TGTGCCAGCAGCCAAGATTTTAGGACAGGAACCGAGCAGTACTTC. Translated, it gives CASSQDFRTGTEQYF.

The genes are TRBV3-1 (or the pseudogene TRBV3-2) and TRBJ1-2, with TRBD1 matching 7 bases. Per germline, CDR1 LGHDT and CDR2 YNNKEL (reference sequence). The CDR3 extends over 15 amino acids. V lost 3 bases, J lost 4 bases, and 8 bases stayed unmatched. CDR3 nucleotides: TGTGCCAGCAGCCATGCACCGACAGGGTCCTATGGCTACACCTTC. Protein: CASSHAPTGSYGYTF.

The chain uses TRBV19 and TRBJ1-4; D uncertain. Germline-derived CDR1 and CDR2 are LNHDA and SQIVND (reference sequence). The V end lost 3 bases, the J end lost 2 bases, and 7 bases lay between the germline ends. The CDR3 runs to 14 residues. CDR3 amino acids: CASSISQTNEKLFF. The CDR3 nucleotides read TGTGCCAGTAGTATTAGCCAGACTAATGAAAAACTGTTTTTT.

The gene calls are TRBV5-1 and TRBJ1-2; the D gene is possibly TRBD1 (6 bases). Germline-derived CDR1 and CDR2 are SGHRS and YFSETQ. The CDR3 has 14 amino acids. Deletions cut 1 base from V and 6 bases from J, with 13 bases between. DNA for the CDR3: TGCGCCAGCAGCTTGCAGGGGAGAAGCAATGGCTACACCTTC. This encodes CASSLQGRSNGYTF.

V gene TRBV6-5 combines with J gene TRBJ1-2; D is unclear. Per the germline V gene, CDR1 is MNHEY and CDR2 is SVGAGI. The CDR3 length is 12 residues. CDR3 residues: CTTGDGSYGYTF. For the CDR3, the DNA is TGTACCACCGGGGATGGGTCCTATGGCTACACCTTC.

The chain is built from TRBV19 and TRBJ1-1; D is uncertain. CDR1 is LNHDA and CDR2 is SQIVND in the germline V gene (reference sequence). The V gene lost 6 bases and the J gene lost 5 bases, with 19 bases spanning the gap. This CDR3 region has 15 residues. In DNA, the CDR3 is TGTGCCAGTAGCCCCCTTATCGGAGGGAAAACTGAAGCTTTCTTT. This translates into CASSPLIGGKTEAFF.

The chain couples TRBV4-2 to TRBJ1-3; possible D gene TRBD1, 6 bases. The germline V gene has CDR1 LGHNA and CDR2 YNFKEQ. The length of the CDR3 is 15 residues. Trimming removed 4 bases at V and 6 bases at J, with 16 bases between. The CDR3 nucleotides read TGTGCCAGCAGCCGAGGGGGGGATTTGGAAAACACCATATATTTT. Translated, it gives CASSRGGDLENTIYF.

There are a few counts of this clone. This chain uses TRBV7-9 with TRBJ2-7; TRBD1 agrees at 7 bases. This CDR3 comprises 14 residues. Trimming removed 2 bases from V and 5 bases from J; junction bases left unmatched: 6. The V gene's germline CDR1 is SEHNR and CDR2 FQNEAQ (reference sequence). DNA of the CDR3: TGTGCCAGCAGCTTAAGGGGGCGGATCCACGAGCAGTACTTC. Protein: CASSLRGRIHEQYF.

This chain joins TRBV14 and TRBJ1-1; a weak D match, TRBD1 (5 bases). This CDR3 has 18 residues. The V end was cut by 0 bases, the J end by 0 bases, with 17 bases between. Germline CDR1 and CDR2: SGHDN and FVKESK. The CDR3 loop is CASSQDEGARPMNTEAFF. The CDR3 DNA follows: TGTGCCAGCAGCCAAGATGAAGGGGCCCGACCCATGAACACTGAAGCTTTCTTT. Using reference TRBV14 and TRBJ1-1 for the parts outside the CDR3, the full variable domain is EAGVTQFPSHSVIEKGQTVTLRCDPISGHDNLYWYRRVMGKEIKFLLHFVKESKQDESGMPNNRFLAERTGGTYSTLKVQPAELEDSGVYFCASSQDEGARPMNTEAFFGQGTRLTVV.

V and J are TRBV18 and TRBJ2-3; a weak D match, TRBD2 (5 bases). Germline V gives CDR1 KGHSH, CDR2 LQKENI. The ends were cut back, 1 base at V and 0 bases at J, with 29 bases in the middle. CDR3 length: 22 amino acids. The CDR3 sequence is CASSPLHLPAYGLRTSTDTQYF. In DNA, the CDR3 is TGTGCCAGCTCACCACTCCACCTCCCGGCCTACGGTCTGCGGACTAGCACAGATACGCAGTATTTT.

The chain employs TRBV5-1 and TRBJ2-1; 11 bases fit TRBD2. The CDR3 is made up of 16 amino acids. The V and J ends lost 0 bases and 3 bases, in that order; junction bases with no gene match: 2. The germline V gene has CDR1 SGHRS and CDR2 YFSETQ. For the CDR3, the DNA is TGCGCCAGCAGCTTGGGACTAGCGGGGATCTACAATGAGCAGTTCTTC. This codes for CASSLGLAGIYNEQFF. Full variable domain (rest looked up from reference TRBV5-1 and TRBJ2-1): KAGVTQTPRYLIKTRGQQVTLSCSPISGHRSVSWYQQTPGQGLQFLFEYFSETQRNKGNFPGRFSGRQFSNSRSEMNVSTLELGDSALYLCASSLGLAGIYNEQFFGPGTRLTVL.

The CDR3 sequence: CASSTLGLATYNEQFF. The DNA for the CDR3 is TGTGCCAGTAGTACCCTGGGACTAGCTACCTACAATGAGCAGTTCTTC. The chain uses TRBV19 and TRBJ2-1; 9 nucleotides agree with TRBD2. From germline, CDR1 is LNHDA and CDR2 SQIVND (reference sequence). V lost 4 bases and J lost 2; bases outside the gene matches: 6. The CDR3 covers 16 residues.

The CDR3 here is CASSTWDRVGQPQHF. The DNA of the CDR3 is TGTGCCAGTAGTACCTGGGACAGGGTAGGTCAGCCCCAGCATTTT. The rearrangement uses TRBV19 and TRBJ1-5; 9 bases fit TRBD1. Trimming took 4 bases from V and 6 from J; bases not matched to a gene: 7. Germline lookup yields CDR1 LNHDA and CDR2 SQIVND (reference sequence). The CDR3 loop spans 15 amino acids.

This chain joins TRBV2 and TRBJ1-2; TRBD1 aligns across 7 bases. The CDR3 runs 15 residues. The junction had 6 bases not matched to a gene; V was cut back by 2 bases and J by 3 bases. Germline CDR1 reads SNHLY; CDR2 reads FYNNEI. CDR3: CASSETGTAHYGYTF. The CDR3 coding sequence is TGTGCCAGCAGTGAAACCGGGACAGCACACTATGGCTACACCTTC.

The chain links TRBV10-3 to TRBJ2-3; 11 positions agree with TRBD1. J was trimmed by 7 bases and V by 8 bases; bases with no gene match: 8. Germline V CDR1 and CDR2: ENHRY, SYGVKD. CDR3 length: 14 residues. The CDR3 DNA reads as TGTGCCATCGGGGACAGGGGGAGAGGGAATACGCAGTATTTT. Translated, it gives CAIGDRGRGNTQYF.

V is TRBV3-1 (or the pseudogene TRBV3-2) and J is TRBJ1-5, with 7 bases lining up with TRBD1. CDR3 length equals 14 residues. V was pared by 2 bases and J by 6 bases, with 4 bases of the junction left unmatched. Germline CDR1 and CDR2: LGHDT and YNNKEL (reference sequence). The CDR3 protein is CASSQTGAGQPQHF. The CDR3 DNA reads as TGTGCCAGCAGCCAAACAGGGGCGGGTCAGCCCCAGCATTTT.